Presented here are 28 T cell receptor beta chains from one specimen sequenced in a study of T cell repertoires in cytomegalovirus infection. No antigens are known for them. TCRdb itself ran the reads through MiXCR, one entry per CDR3 protein. There are around 570,000 distinct CDR3 sequences in the sample; under 45% occur only once, and around 50% lies in the top ten. Here the sequenced sample was cultured PBMCs, taken from culture after CMV antigen stimulation. All receptors derive from a human donor in good health (CMV status not recorded). Some clones in this sample may be carry-over from other donors' samples.

V gene TRBV27 combines with J gene TRBJ2-5, with TRBD2 matching over 7 bases. Germline CDR1 MNHEY, CDR2 SMNVEV (reference sequence). The CDR3 is made up of 13 amino acids. V lost 4 bases, J lost 7 bases, and 6 bases stayed unmatched. CDR3 coding DNA: TGTGCCAGCAGTTCCGGACTAGGAGGGACCCAGTACTTC. This encodes CASSSGLGGTQYF.

The table lists this clonotype with a few counts. V usage is TRBV6-1 and J usage is TRBJ1-1, with D perhaps TRBD1 (5 bases). V gave up 2 bases and J gave up 3 bases, with 10 bases separating them. The CDR3 is 14 residues long. Germline V lookup: CDR1 MNHNS, CDR2 SASEGT. The CDR3 DNA sequence: TGTGCCAGCAGTGAACGGGGGGGGTACACTGAAGCTTTCTTT. Amino acid sequence: CASSERGGYTEAFF.

The gene calls are TRBV7-6 and TRBJ2-7; TRBD1 matches 7 bases. Germline V gene data show CDR1 as SGHVS and CDR2 as FNYEAQ. After removal of 3 bases from V and 7 bases from J, the junction contained 9 bases not matched to a gene. CDR3 length equals 14 residues. The CDR3 spells CASSFRGQGGEQYF. DNA for the CDR3: TGTGCCAGCAGCTTTAGGGGGCAGGGCGGGGAGCAGTACTTC.

The rearrangement links TRBV5-4 to TRBJ1-1, with TRBD1 matching over 8 bases. Germline V lookup: CDR1 SGHNT, CDR2 YYREEE (reference sequence). The CDR3 sequence is 15 residues long. J was trimmed by 4 bases and V by 1 base; bases with no gene match: 6. The CDR3 region is CASSLLYDRGTEAFF. The DNA for the CDR3 is TGTGCCAGCAGCTTGTTATATGACAGGGGCACTGAAGCTTTCTTT.

V is TRBV7-2 and J is TRBJ2-1, with D hard to call. The CDR3 contains 13 residues. Trimming cost V 5 bases and J 6 bases, with 11 bases left between them. Germline CDR1 reads SGHTA; CDR2 reads FQGNSA. The CDR3 DNA reads TGTGCCAGCAGCACATCTCCCGGCAATGAGCAGTTCTTC. Protein product: CASSTSPGNEQFF. Full variable domain (rest looked up from reference TRBV7-2 and TRBJ2-1): GAGVSQSPSNKVTEKGKDVELRCDPISGHTALYWYRQSLGQGLEFLIYFQGNSAPDKSGLPSDRFSAERTGGSVSTLTIQRTQQEDSAVYLCASSTSPGNEQFFGPGTRLTVL.

The chain links TRBV12-3 or TRBV12-4 to TRBJ2-1; TRBD2 agrees at 9 bases. This CDR3 is 16 amino acids long. Trimming removed 6 bases from V and 3 bases from J; junction bases left unmatched: 9. Written as DNA, the CDR3 is TGTGCCAGCAGCCTCGGGGTAGCGGGAGACTACAATGAGCAGTTCTTC. Protein: CASSLGVAGDYNEQFF.

This clonotype showed up just a few times. The chain has TRBV7-2 and TRBJ1-1, with a weak D call TRBD1 (6 bases). Germline CDR1 reads SGHTA; CDR2 reads FQGNSA. This CDR3 is 15 amino acids long. The ends were cut back, 7 bases at V and 1 base at J, with 16 bases in the middle. The CDR3 coding sequence is TGTGCCAGCACCATGAGAGACAGGCCGAACACTGAAGCTTTCTTT. Protein: CASTMRDRPNTEAFF.

In its sample, this clonotype was seen a few times. The rearrangement joins TRBV6-1 to TRBJ1-5; no definite D call. Germline loops: CDR1 MNHNS, CDR2 SASEGT. The CDR3 is 17 residues long. V was trimmed by 0 bases and J by 3 bases, leaving 15 bases between them. CDR3 protein: CASSEALNPPANQPQHF. The CDR3 coding sequence is TGTGCCAGCAGTGAAGCGCTGAACCCACCAGCCAATCAGCCCCAGCATTTT.

This clonotype was counted only a few times. This chain connects TRBV4-2 to TRBJ2-7; 11 nucleotides align to TRBD2. With 0 bases clipped from V and 6 bases from J, the junction kept 10 bases outside the gene matches. The germline gives CDR1 LGHNA, CDR2 YNFKEQ. The length of the CDR3 is 17 residues. CDR3 nucleotide sequence: TGTGCCAGCAGCCAAGAGTCTAGCGGGGGGCTCCCGGGCGAGCAGTACTTC. Translating gives CASSQESSGGLPGEQYF.

The chain uses TRBV7-2 and TRBJ1-2; weak D call: TRBD1 (6 bases). Germline V gene lookup returns CDR1 SGHTA and CDR2 FQGNSA. V shed 2 bases and J shed 3 bases, with 13 bases lying between them. The CDR3 spans 15 residues. CDR3: CASSLLGGAYYGYTF. For the CDR3, the DNA is TGTGCCAGCAGCTTATTAGGGGGGGCTTACTATGGCTACACCTTC.

This clonotype was observed a few times. The chain joins TRBV6-1 to TRBJ2-7; the D is unclear. CDR1 is MNHNS, CDR2 SASEGT, per germline. The CDR3 is 13 amino acids. With 1 base removed from V and 6 bases from J, the gap between germline ends came to 10 bases. The CDR3 DNA sequence: TGTGCCAGCAGTGAAGAGGGAACGGGCGAGCAGTACTTC. It yields the protein CASSEEGTGEQYF.

This chain joins TRBV6-6 and TRBJ1-1; D gene uncertain. There are 15 residues in the CDR3. Germline V gene data show CDR1 as MNHNY and CDR2 as SVGAGI (reference sequence). Trimming took 2 bases from V and 6 from J, leaving 16 bases between them. This CDR3 is CASSYEPAQYPEAFF. CDR3 DNA: TGTGCCAGCAGTTACGAACCGGCCCAGTACCCTGAAGCTTTCTTT.

This clonotype was found a few times. The chain carries TRBV4-1 and TRBJ2-5; D is uncertain. Germline V lookup: CDR1 MGHRA, CDR2 YSYEKL. With 4 bases removed from V and 3 bases from J, the gap between germline ends came to 12 bases. The CDR3 length is 14 residues. The CDR3 reads CASSRVSREETQYF. CDR3 bases: TGCGCCAGCAGCCGAGTCTCTAGGGAAGAGACCCAGTACTTC.

The rearrangement uses TRBV19 and TRBJ1-2; D unclear. The CDR3 has 13 amino acids. Trimming took 8 bases from V and 3 from J, leaving 13 bases between them. The germline V gene encodes CDR1 LNHDA and CDR2 SQIVND (reference sequence). CDR3 loop: CASGRNADYGYTF. In DNA, the CDR3 is TGTGCCAGTGGTCGGAACGCTGACTATGGCTACACCTTC.

V and J are TRBV7-6 and TRBJ2-7; possibly TRBD1 for D (5 bases). Germline CDR1 reads SGHVS; CDR2 reads FNYEAQ. Trimming cost V 5 bases and J 0 bases, with 11 bases left between them. This CDR3 spans 14 amino acids. The CDR3 DNA sequence: TGTGCCAGCAGCCAAGGGGTATTCTCCTACGAGCAGTACTTC. It encodes CASSQGVFSYEQYF.

The V and J genes are TRBV7-6 and TRBJ2-7; the D gene is possibly TRBD1 (5 bases). V was clipped by 2 bases and J by 6 bases, with 11 bases between them. CDR1 is SGHVS, CDR2 FNYEAQ, per germline. The CDR3 sequence is 13 residues long. CDR3 nucleotide sequence: TGTGCCAGCAGCTTACAGGGAAAAGGCGAGCAGTACTTC. Amino acids: CASSLQGKGEQYF.

At least ten counts were recorded for this clonotype. The chain is built from TRBV7-2 and TRBJ2-1, with 8 bases identical to TRBD2. The junction had 15 bases not matched to a gene; V was cut back by 5 bases and J by 9 bases. The CDR3 spans 16 residues. The germline V gene has CDR1 SGHTA and CDR2 FQGNSA. The CDR3 DNA follows: TGTGCCAGCAGCCCGCCGACCGCACCCGGGGGGGGTGAGCAGTTCTTC. Amino acids: CASSPPTAPGGGEQFF.

This clonotype was observed a handful of times. The V gene is TRBV7-9, the J gene TRBJ1-1; TRBD1 agrees at 7 bases. Germline V gene lookup returns CDR1 SEHNR and CDR2 FQNEAQ (reference sequence). The CDR3 has 15 residues. With 4 bases clipped from V and 1 base from J, the junction kept 6 bases outside the gene matches. CDR3 nucleotides: TGTGCCAGCAGCTCGACAGGGAGGAAGAACACTGAAGCTTTCTTT. Translating it yields CASSSTGRKNTEAFF.

The chain is built from TRBV6-8 and TRBJ2-2; D is unclear. Germline CDR1 is MNHGY and CDR2 is SAAAGT. This CDR3 has 13 amino acids. V shed 10 bases and J shed 6 bases, with 15 bases lying between them. The CDR3 sequence: CATRARIPGELFF. The CDR3 DNA reads TGTGCCACACGGGCTAGGATCCCCGGGGAGCTGTTTTTT.

The chain joins TRBV6-2 or TRBV6-3 to TRBJ1-1; D might be TRBD1 (5 bases). Trimming pared 6 bases from V and 6 bases from J, leaving 14 bases between. The CDR3 consists of 13 residues. The V gene's germline CDR1 is MNHEY and CDR2 SVGEGT. CDR3 sequence (DNA): TGTGCCAGCAGCAGAGGGGTAGGAGCTGAAGCTTTCTTT. It codes for CASSRGVGAEAFF.

The chain recombines TRBV19 with TRBJ2-5; 7 nucleotides match TRBD2. The CDR3 is 15 residues long. V lost 6 bases to trimming and J lost 5 bases; unmatched junction nucleotides: 12. The germline gives CDR1 LNHDA, CDR2 SQIVND (reference sequence). CDR3 region: CASRSNRGVSETQYF. Written as DNA, the CDR3 is TGTGCCAGTAGATCAAACCGGGGGGTTTCGGAGACCCAGTACTTC.

This clonotype was seen a handful of times. This chain links TRBV4-1 with TRBJ2-3; TRBD1 matches 7 bases. After removal of 1 base from V and 1 base from J, the junction contained 2 bases not matched to a gene. Germline assignment: CDR1 MGHRA and CDR2 YSYEKL. CDR3 size: 15 residues. The CDR3 DNA follows: TGCGCCAGCAGCCAAGTGCAGGGGGGCACAGATACGCAGTATTTT. Translated: CASSQVQGGTDTQYF.

The rearrangement links TRBV7-9 to TRBJ1-5; D not certain. The CDR3 loop spans 14 amino acids. Germline V gives CDR1 SEHNR, CDR2 FQNEAQ (reference sequence). Deletions cut 11 bases from V and 0 bases from J, with 14 bases between. The CDR3 is CASADYFSNQPQHF. The CDR3, as DNA: TGTGCCTCTGCAGATTACTTTAGCAATCAGCCCCAGCATTTT.

V gene TRBV6-6 combines with J gene TRBJ2-6; D gene ambiguous. Germline CDR1 reads MNHNY; CDR2 reads SVGAGI (reference sequence). V gave up 2 bases and J gave up 2 bases, with 13 bases separating them. This CDR3 comprises 17 residues. The CDR3 DNA reads as TGTGCCAGCAGTTACAAAACTGGTACCGCTGGGGCCAACGTCCTGACTTTC. Translation: CASSYKTGTAGANVLTF.

The chain has TRBV20-1 and TRBJ2-1, with TRBD2 as a possible D gene (6 bases). Germline V gives CDR1 DFQATT, CDR2 SNEGSKA (reference sequence). The length of the CDR3 is 14 residues. The V end was cut by 1 base, the J end by 7 bases, with 14 bases between. This CDR3 is CSARAILAVNEQFF. The CDR3 nucleotides read TGCAGTGCTAGAGCAATATTAGCGGTGAATGAGCAGTTCTTC.

This clonotype occurred once. V is TRBV4-1 and J is TRBJ1-2, with 7 bases identical to TRBD1. CDR1 and CDR2 from the germline V gene are MGHRA and YSYEKL. V lost 4 bases and J lost 7; bases outside the gene matches: 6. This CDR3 is built from 13 residues. CDR3 nucleotides: TGCGCCAGCAGCCGATACACAGGGGCTGGCTACACCTTC. Translated: CASSRYTGAGYTF.

The table lists this clonotype with a few counts. V gene TRBV7-6 combines with J gene TRBJ1-4; D may be TRBD1 (5 bases). V was trimmed by 3 bases and J by 5 bases, leaving 10 bases between them. Germline V CDR1 and CDR2: SGHVS, FNYEAQ. The CDR3 runs to 14 residues. The CDR3 here is CASSFRGSNEKLFF. CDR3 sequence (DNA): TGTGCCAGCAGCTTCCGGGGCTCAAATGAAAAACTGTTTTTT.

J is TRBJ2-7 and V is TRBV7-2; 7 nucleotides agree with TRBD1. V shed 5 bases and J 9 bases; nucleotides not matched to a gene: 10. This CDR3 has 13 amino acids. Germline CDR1 SGHTA, CDR2 FQGNSA. CDR3 coding DNA: TGTGCCAGCAGCCTCGACAGGGAATCACGGCAGTACTTC. Amino acid sequence: CASSLDRESRQYF.